Listed here are 5 T cell receptor beta chains from one sample, sequenced in a study of T-cell reconstitution after alpha-beta-depleted transplantation in children. A TCRbeta library incorporating unique molecular identifiers was prepared. TCRdb used MiXCR to reprocess the PCR reads, holding one entry per CDR3 protein. The table includes fewer than 85,000 distinct CDR3 sequences, roughly an eighth detected once. Here the sequenced sample was PBMCs, mostly from graft donor cells, taken 180 days after TCRalphabeta/CD19-depleted stem cell transplant. The receptor set was obtained from a male patient aged 2-15 years who had a stem cell transplant for acute lymphoblastic leukemia, so the T cells may come from the graft donor.

J is TRBJ2-7 and V is TRBV5-1, with no clear D. CDR3 length: 16 amino acids. The V end was cut by 0 bases, the J end by 4 bases, with 17 bases between. The germline V gene encodes CDR1 SGHRS and CDR2 YFSETQ. Here the CDR3 DNA reads TGCGCCAGCAGCTTGGAGTATAAAGGCAGCCCATACGAGCAGTACTTC. This translates into CASSLEYKGSPYEQYF.

This clonotype has more than one count but fewer than ten. J is TRBJ1-5 and V is TRBV7-3; D unclear. V lost 0 bases and J 6 bases, leaving 6 bases between the germline ends. This CDR3 region has 13 residues. Germline assignment: CDR1 SGHTA and CDR2 FQGTGA. The CDR3 DNA reads TGTGCCAGCAGCTTAACCTGGGGTCAGCCCCAGCATTTT. This encodes CASSLTWGQPQHF.

V usage is TRBV6-1 and J usage is TRBJ2-3, with D unclear. The V gene lost 6 bases and the J gene lost 5 bases, with 9 bases spanning the gap. Germline V gene sequence: CDR1 MNHNS, CDR2 SASEGT. The CDR3 has 12 amino acids. CDR3 region: CASSRSEDTQYF. The DNA of the CDR3 is TGTGCCAGCAGCCGTTCCGAAGATACGCAGTATTTT.

This sequence joins TRBV2 and TRBJ1-4, with D perhaps matching TRBD1 (6 bases). CDR1 is SNHLY and CDR2 is FYNNEI in the germline V gene. Trimming shortened V by 7 bases and J by 8 bases, and 20 bases separated the two germline ends. The CDR3 loop spans 15 amino acids. CDR3: CASNRVPGAGEKLFF. The CDR3 DNA follows: TGTGCCAGCAACCGGGTTCCGGGGGCGGGCGAAAAACTGTTTTTT.

This chain connects TRBV6-2 or TRBV6-3 to TRBJ2-2; 10 bases map to TRBD2. In germline, CDR1 is MNHEY, CDR2 SVGEGT. V trimming: 4 bases; J trimming: 1 base; junction bases outside the gene matches: 3. This CDR3 is 16 amino acids long. The CDR3 region has the DNA TGTGCCAGCAGTTTCCCTAGCGGGGGGAACACCGGGGAGCTGTTTTTT. This codes for CASSFPSGGNTGELFF.